The entry that follows covers one TCR beta chain sequence. The entry originates in a study of OX40 agonist ivuxolimab in advanced cancers. Study-level background: Ivuxolimab, an antibody acting as an agonist of OX40 (CD134), was used to treat patients.

The data were produced by immunoSEQ multiplex PCR, yet TCRdb's version contains in-frame clones alone and is incomplete. The sample shows around 66,000 clones, 87% of them seen only once. The trim removed 0 bases at V and 4 bases at J, leaving 4 bases unmatched. The germline V gene encodes CDR1 SGDLS and CDR2 YYNGEE. The CDR3 consists of 15 residues. The source material was CD4+ or CD8+ T cells sorted from blood, sampled in a trial of the OX40 agonist ivuxolimab. This chain uses TRBV9 with TRBJ1-2; TRBD1 matches at 9 bases. This TCR came from an adult with an advanced solid tumor such as melanoma, head and neck, liver or kidney cancer. The CDR3 nucleotides read TGTGCCAGCAGCGTAGGGGACAGGGTCTCCTATGGCTACACCTTC. Translation: CASSVGDRVSYGYTF.